Listed below are T cell receptor beta chains from one sample, sequenced in a study of CD8 T cells in ankylosing spondylitis. Using its own MiXCR run on the 5' RACE reads, TCRdb lists one record per CDR3 protein. The data hold under 950,000 distinct CDR3 sequences, with around 17% observed a single time. Sequencing was done on a sample of blood, either unsorted or a sorted T cell fraction (not recorded which). These receptors all come from a male donor with ankylosing spondylitis. CDR3s include the opening cysteine and the closing phenylalanine or tryptophan. Each record gives: clone size, D gene, J gene, V gene, CDR3 protein, CDR3 DNA. A D gene is named only where the DNA matches it firmly. A clone size is listed for some rows: how often the clone was seen (once, few, many), or a class if it is expanded.

clone size: -; D gene: TRBD2; J gene: TRBJ2-7; V gene: TRBV7-9; CDR3 protein: CASSPAGEYEQYF; CDR3 DNA: TGTGCCAGCAGCCCTGCGGGGGAGTACGAGCAGTACTTC
clone size: few; D gene: -; J gene: TRBJ1-5; V gene: TRBV28; CDR3 protein: CASSQGPGGKPQHF; CDR3 DNA: TGTGCCAGCAGCCAAGGACCGGGAGGAAAGCCCCAGCATTTT
clone size: few; D gene: -; J gene: TRBJ1-1; V gene: TRBV11-1; CDR3 protein: CASSSTDPTNFMNTEAFF; CDR3 DNA: TGTGCCAGCAGCTCTACGGATCCGACAAACTTCATGAACACTGAAGCTTTCTTT
clone size: -; D gene: -; J gene: TRBJ2-5; V gene: TRBV18; CDR3 protein: CASSPDERSTQYF; CDR3 DNA: TGTGCCAGCTCGCCCGATGAACGGTCGACCCAGTACTTC
clone size: -; D gene: -; J gene: TRBJ2-5; V gene: TRBV20-1; CDR3 protein: CSARWGEETQYF; CDR3 DNA: TGCAGTGCTAGATGGGGTGAAGAGACCCAGTACTTC
clone size: once; D gene: -; J gene: TRBJ2-5; V gene: TRBV11-2; CDR3 protein: CASSHGGQETQYF; CDR3 DNA: TGTGCCAGCAGCCACGGGGGCCAAGAGACCCAGTACTTC
clone size: few; D gene: -; J gene: TRBJ1-4; V gene: TRBV10-3; CDR3 protein: CAISERQGKEKLFF; CDR3 DNA: TGTGCCATCAGTGAACGGCAGGGGAAGGAAAAACTGTTTTTT
clone size: once; D gene: -; J gene: TRBJ2-1; V gene: TRBV12-3/TRBV12-4; CDR3 protein: CASGGLYGEQFF; CDR3 DNA: TGTGCCAGCGGGGGACTTTACGGTGAGCAGTTCTTC
clone size: few; D gene: TRBD1; J gene: TRBJ2-3; V gene: TRBV20-1; CDR3 protein: CSALNPGQGSTDTQYF; CDR3 DNA: TGCAGTGCTCTTAATCCGGGACAGGGGTCCACAGATACGCAGTATTTT
clone size: -; D gene: -; J gene: TRBJ2-5; V gene: TRBV6-1; CDR3 protein: CASSEAGARETQYF; CDR3 DNA: TGTGCCAGCAGTGAAGCCGGGGCCCGAGAGACCCAGTACTTC
clone size: -; D gene: TRBD1; J gene: TRBJ2-2; V gene: TRBV2; CDR3 protein: CASSGRQGNTGELFF; CDR3 DNA: TGTGCCAGCAGTGGCCGACAGGGAAACACCGGGGAGCTGTTTTTT
clone size: few; D gene: -; J gene: TRBJ1-4; V gene: TRBV29-1; CDR3 protein: CSATLDREKLFF; CDR3 DNA: TGCAGCGCCACCCTCGACAGGGAAAAACTGTTTTTT
clone size: few; D gene: -; J gene: TRBJ1-2; V gene: TRBV10-3; CDR3 protein: CAISPDRPLYGYTF; CDR3 DNA: TGTGCCATCAGCCCAGACAGGCCCCTTTATGGCTACACCTTC
clone size: many; D gene: TRBD1; J gene: TRBJ1-1; V gene: TRBV7-9; CDR3 protein: CASSLSGGDTEAFF; CDR3 DNA: TGTGCCAGCAGCTTGTCAGGGGGGGACACTGAAGCTTTCTTT
clone size: -; D gene: -; J gene: TRBJ1-5; V gene: TRBV28; CDR3 protein: CASSSEHSNQPQHF; CDR3 DNA: TGTGCCAGCAGTTCGGAACATAGCAATCAGCCCCAGCATTTT
clone size: few; D gene: TRBD2; J gene: TRBJ2-7; V gene: TRBV7-2; CDR3 protein: CASSLTGGALYEQYF; CDR3 DNA: TGTGCCAGCAGCTTGACGGGAGGGGCCCTCTACGAGCAGTACTTC
clone size: many; D gene: -; J gene: TRBJ2-6; V gene: TRBV5-4; CDR3 protein: CASSTGTSSSGANVLTF; CDR3 DNA: TGTGCCAGCAGTACCGGGACTTCCTCCTCTGGGGCCAACGTCCTGACTTTC
clone size: -; D gene: -; J gene: TRBJ1-2; V gene: TRBV7-2; CDR3 protein: CASSLEGEGPNYGYTF; CDR3 DNA: TGTGCCAGCAGCTTAGAGGGAGAGGGCCCGAACTATGGCTACACCTTC
clone size: -; D gene: TRBD1; J gene: TRBJ1-2; V gene: TRBV9; CDR3 protein: CASSVGWDRATGVDYGYTF; CDR3 DNA: TGTGCCAGCAGCGTAGGCTGGGACAGGGCGACGGGAGTGGACTATGGCTACACCTTC
clone size: few; D gene: TRBD2; J gene: TRBJ2-7; V gene: TRBV28; CDR3 protein: CASSLGQAGDEQYF; CDR3 DNA: TGTGCCAGCAGTTTAGGGCAGGCGGGGGACGAGCAGTACTTC
clone size: -; D gene: -; J gene: TRBJ1-5; V gene: TRBV12-5; CDR3 protein: CASAGGESGNQPQHF; CDR3 DNA: TGTGCTAGTGCCGGGGGAGAGTCGGGCAATCAGCCCCAGCATTTT
clone size: few; D gene: TRBD2; J gene: TRBJ2-7; V gene: TRBV5-1; CDR3 protein: CASSHPGTSAYEQYF; CDR3 DNA: TGCGCCAGCAGCCATCCCGGGACTAGCGCCTACGAGCAGTACTTC
clone size: -; D gene: -; J gene: TRBJ2-5; V gene: TRBV7-2; CDR3 protein: CASSLVPSAGQETQYF; CDR3 DNA: TGTGCCAGCAGCTTAGTCCCCAGTGCGGGGCAAGAGACCCAGTACTTC
clone size: few; D gene: -; J gene: TRBJ2-2; V gene: TRBV5-1; CDR3 protein: CASSFWAGHANTGELFF; CDR3 DNA: TGCGCCAGCAGCTTTTGGGCAGGACATGCGAACACCGGGGAGCTGTTTTTT
clone size: -; D gene: -; J gene: TRBJ1-1; V gene: TRBV28; CDR3 protein: CASSRIRGAGPTTEAFF; CDR3 DNA: TGTGCCAGCAGCCGCATTCGGGGAGCAGGGCCTACCACTGAAGCTTTCTTT
clone size: -; D gene: TRBD1; J gene: TRBJ2-1; V gene: TRBV5-5; CDR3 protein: CASSQRTGYNEQFF; CDR3 DNA: TGTGCCAGCAGCCAAAGGACAGGCTACAATGAGCAGTTCTTC
clone size: -; D gene: TRBD1; J gene: TRBJ2-2; V gene: TRBV11-1; CDR3 protein: CASSPPPGQGALTGELFF; CDR3 DNA: TGTGCCAGCAGCCCTCCACCCGGACAGGGGGCGCTCACCGGGGAGCTGTTTTTT
clone size: -; D gene: TRBD2; J gene: TRBJ2-3; V gene: TRBV7-6; CDR3 protein: CASSLARRTSGGTDTQYF; CDR3 DNA: TGTGCCAGCAGCTTAGCGAGGAGGACTAGCGGGGGCACAGATACGCAGTATTTT
clone size: few; D gene: TRBD1; J gene: TRBJ2-7; V gene: TRBV20-1; CDR3 protein: CSARDPGQGPYEQYF; CDR3 DNA: TGCAGTGCTAGAGACCCGGGACAGGGGCCCTACGAGCAGTACTTC
clone size: once; D gene: -; J gene: TRBJ2-1; V gene: TRBV5-1; CDR3 protein: CASNRGLAHNEQFF; CDR3 DNA: TGCGCCAGCAATAGAGGCCTAGCCCACAATGAGCAGTTCTTC
clone size: few; D gene: TRBD2; J gene: TRBJ2-5; V gene: TRBV12-3/TRBV12-4; CDR3 protein: CASSPRGAGGTETQYF; CDR3 DNA: TGTGCCAGCAGCCCTCGTGGGGCGGGAGGCACGGAGACCCAGTACTTC
clone size: -; D gene: -; J gene: TRBJ1-1; V gene: TRBV6-2/TRBV6-3; CDR3 protein: CAPFGRNTEAFF; CDR3 DNA: TGTGCCCCCTTTGGCCGGAACACTGAAGCTTTCTTT
clone size: -; D gene: -; J gene: TRBJ2-6; V gene: TRBV6-5; CDR3 protein: CASSYDAGSSGANVLTF; CDR3 DNA: TGTGCCAGCAGTTACGACGCGGGCTCCTCTGGGGCCAACGTCCTGACTTTC
clone size: -; D gene: TRBD1; J gene: TRBJ1-4; V gene: TRBV20-1; CDR3 protein: CSARGSGQGVVTNEKLFF; CDR3 DNA: TGCAGTGCTAGAGGGTCCGGACAGGGGGTTGTGACTAATGAAAAACTGTTTTTT
clone size: many; D gene: -; J gene: TRBJ2-2; V gene: TRBV12-3/TRBV12-4; CDR3 protein: CATQFGQNTGELFF; CDR3 DNA: TGTGCCACCCAATTTGGTCAGAACACCGGGGAGCTGTTTTTT
clone size: -; D gene: TRBD1; J gene: TRBJ2-7; V gene: TRBV6-1; CDR3 protein: CASSGDRGTEQYF; CDR3 DNA: TGTGCCAGCAGTGGGGACAGGGGTACCGAGCAGTACTTC
clone size: many; D gene: -; J gene: TRBJ2-7; V gene: TRBV12-3/TRBV12-4; CDR3 protein: CASSFPGTSEQYF; CDR3 DNA: TGTGCCAGCAGTTTCCCGGGGACAAGCGAGCAGTACTTC
clone size: -; D gene: -; J gene: TRBJ2-2; V gene: TRBV11-1; CDR3 protein: CASSYLGDGELFF; CDR3 DNA: TGTGCCAGCAGCTACTTGGGGGACGGGGAGCTGTTTTTT
clone size: -; D gene: -; J gene: TRBJ2-7; V gene: TRBV7-8; CDR3 protein: CASSLARGAGYEQYF; CDR3 DNA: TGTGCCAGCAGCTTAGCGCGAGGGGCCGGCTACGAGCAGTACTTC
clone size: -; D gene: -; J gene: TRBJ1-4; V gene: TRBV18; CDR3 protein: CASSPEGRYNEKLFF; CDR3 DNA: TGTGCCAGCTCCCCCGAGGGAAGATACAATGAAAAACTGTTTTTT
clone size: -; D gene: -; J gene: TRBJ2-1; V gene: TRBV6-2/TRBV6-3; CDR3 protein: CASIGFTREWFNEQFF; CDR3 DNA: TGTGCCAGCATAGGGTTTACTCGGGAGTGGTTCAATGAGCAGTTCTTC
clone size: few; D gene: -; J gene: TRBJ2-5; V gene: TRBV5-1; CDR3 protein: CASSAREETQYF; CDR3 DNA: TGCGCCAGCAGCGCACGAGAAGAGACCCAGTACTTC